Following are 24 T cell receptor beta chains from one sample sequenced in a study of identical twins. TCRdb re-analysed the 5' RACE reads in MiXCR, keeping a single row per CDR3 protein. The table lists approximately 630,000 distinct CDR3 sequences, about 7.6% of them singletons, with around 1.6% in the top ten. These data also featured in a second study, about yellow fever vaccine responses in identical twins.

The source material was PBMCs. The receptors shown here come from a woman aged 18 to 35 in good health.

This clonotype has just a few counts. The rearrangement joins TRBV7-8 to TRBJ2-2; D is possibly TRBD1 or TRBD2 (5 bases each). V lost 7 bases to trimming and J lost 5 bases, with 26 bases between them. The V gene's germline CDR1 is SGHVS and CDR2 FQNEAQ. The CDR3 sequence is 18 residues long. CDR3 DNA: TGTGCCAGCAACCAATGGGGGACCCGGACTTCGAGGACCGGGGAGCTGTTTTTT. This gives the protein CASNQWGTRTSRTGELFF.

V is TRBV5-6 and J is TRBJ2-1, with 7 bases that match TRBD1. The V gene end was trimmed by 7 bases and the J gene end by 0 bases; junction bases not matched to a gene: 13. The CDR3 is 17 residues long. In germline, CDR1 is SGHDT, CDR2 YYEEEE. Here the CDR3 DNA reads TGTGCCAGCGAACACAAAAAGACAGGGAGCTCCTACAATGAGCAGTTCTTC. Translated: CASEHKKTGSSYNEQFF.

This clonotype has only a few counts. The rearrangement uses TRBV10-3 and TRBJ2-2; tentative D call: TRBD1 (6 bases). The V and J ends lost 8 bases and 5 bases respectively, with 12 bases between them. In germline, CDR1 is ENHRY, CDR2 SYGVKD. The CDR3 extends over 13 amino acids. The CDR3 reads CAILGASTGELFF. Here the CDR3 DNA reads TGTGCCATCCTGGGGGCGAGTACCGGGGAGCTGTTTTTT.

This clonotype has a count of ten or more. The chain links TRBV2 to TRBJ1-4, with a tentative D call TRBD1 (5 bases). Per the germline V gene, CDR1 is SNHLY and CDR2 is FYNNEI. V lost 4 bases to trimming and J lost 4 bases, with 10 bases between them. The CDR3 has 14 amino acids. CDR3 sequence reads: CASSGDRNNEKLFF. The CDR3 DNA is TGTGCCAGCAGTGGGGACCGAAATAATGAAAAACTGTTTTTT. The variable domain in full, with the rest retrieved from reference TRBV2 and TRBJ1-4, is EPEVTQTPSHQVTQMGQEVILRCVPISNHLYFYWYRQILGQKVEFLVSFYNNEISEKSEIFDDQFSVERPDGSNFTLKIRSTKLEDSAMYFCASSGDRNNEKLFFGSGTQLSVL.

The chain employs TRBV11-1 and TRBJ2-3, with TRBD2 identical over 8 bases. The CDR3 runs 18 residues. CDR1 and CDR2 (germline): SGHAT, FQDESV (reference sequence). V dropped 5 bases and J dropped 2; count of bases not matched to a gene: 15. CDR3 protein: CASSHRRIGLAFTDTQYF. DNA of the CDR3: TGTGCCAGCAGCCACCGTCGTATCGGACTAGCCTTCACAGATACGCAGTATTTT.

Worth noting for this clonotype: This may be a read error, as it is one base from a much larger clone. This chain links TRBV6-5 with TRBJ2-1, with D hard to call. Germline lookup yields CDR1 MNHEY and CDR2 SVGAGI. CDR3 length equals 13 residues. Here the CDR3 reads CASRYPPTNEQFF. The CDR3 nucleotides are TGTGCCAGCCGTTACCCTCCTACCAATGAGCAGTTCTTC.

This clonotype has a handful of counts. The chain carries TRBV7-2 and TRBJ2-1; 11 bases are a match to TRBD2. After removal of 5 bases from V and 9 bases from J, the junction contained 6 bases not matched to a gene. Germline values: CDR1 SGHTA, CDR2 FQGNSA. This CDR3 region has 14 residues. The CDR3 sequence: CASSTLAGAFEQFF. The CDR3 coding sequence is TGTGCCAGCAGCACACTAGCGGGAGCCTTTGAGCAGTTCTTC.

This clonotype was counted only a few times. The chain is built from TRBV12-3 or TRBV12-4 and TRBJ1-2; maybe TRBD1 (6 bases). Deletions cut 7 bases from V and 5 bases from J, with 23 bases between. CDR3 size: 16 residues. The CDR3 nucleotides are TGTGCCAGCACCTCTGAGGGGGAGCGGGGAATTTATGGCTACACCTTC. Translated: CASTSEGERGIYGYTF.

This clonotype was observed many times. This chain connects TRBV20-1 to TRBJ2-3; TRBD1 matches at 8 bases. With V trimmed by 7 bases and J by 2 bases, 5 bases remained unmatched. The germline CDR1 and CDR2 sequences are DFQATT and SNEGSKA (reference sequence). This CDR3 spans 13 amino acids. In DNA form, the CDR3 reads TGCAGTGGGACAGGGCATGCCACAGATACGCAGTATTTT. Amino acid sequence: CSGTGHATDTQYF.

This clonotype was observed a few times. This rearrangement joins TRBV6-5 to TRBJ2-7; 11 bases match TRBD1. CDR1 MNHEY and CDR2 SVGAGI come from the germline V gene. The CDR3 has 15 amino acids. V lost 3 bases and J lost 0; bases outside the gene matches: 1. CDR3 coding DNA: TGTGCCAGCAGTTATGGACAGGGGGCCTCCTACGAGCAGTACGTC. It is translated as CASSYGQGASYEQYV.

This clonotype was seen more than once but under ten times. The CDR3 nucleotides are TGTGCCAGCAGCCAAGATCTGTCTAGCTACGAGCAGTACTTC. As protein: CASSQDLSSYEQYF. J is TRBJ2-7 and V is TRBV14; D remains ambiguous. Trimming took 0 bases from V and 3 from J, leaving 9 bases between them. The CDR3 contains 14 residues. In germline, CDR1 is SGHDN, CDR2 FVKESK.

This clonotype has more than one count but fewer than ten. The rearrangement joins TRBV28 to TRBJ1-1; TRBD1 is a possible D gene (5 bases). Trimming pared 5 bases from V and 3 bases from J, leaving 13 bases between. Germline V gene lookup returns CDR1 MDHEN and CDR2 SYDVKM. This CDR3 contains 14 residues. The CDR3 DNA reads TGTGCCAGCAGTATTACAGAGACAGACACTGAAGCTTTCTTT. Its protein is CASSITETDTEAFF.

This clonotype appeared a few times. This chain connects TRBV18 to TRBJ2-7; no clear D gene. The CDR3 contains 14 residues. Germline values: CDR1 KGHSH, CDR2 LQKENI. The V gene lost 0 bases and the J gene lost 5 bases, with 11 bases spanning the gap. CDR3 sequence (DNA): TGTGCCAGCTCACCACCCGGTCCAGTACACGAGCAGTACTTC. Amino acid sequence: CASSPPGPVHEQYF.

The chain is built from TRBV6-2 or TRBV6-3 and TRBJ2-4; no clear D. The V and J ends lost 5 bases and 6 bases respectively, with 17 bases between them. From germline, CDR1 is MNHEY and CDR2 SVGEGT. This CDR3 is 15 amino acids long. CDR3 loop: CASSDPSGWRNIQYF. The CDR3 DNA reads TGTGCCAGCAGTGACCCCTCGGGTTGGAGAAACATTCAGTACTTC.

The chain has TRBV11-2 and TRBJ1-4; a possible D gene is TRBD1 (6 bases). CDR1 is SGHAT, CDR2 FQNNGV, per germline. Trimming cost V 4 bases and J 12 bases, with 18 bases left between them. The CDR3 runs to 14 residues. The CDR3 sequence: CASSSLGAGVELFF. The CDR3 coding sequence is TGTGCCAGCAGCTCCCTTGGGGCAGGGGTTGAACTGTTTTTT.

This clonotype came up a few times. J is TRBJ2-7 and V is TRBV20-1; perhaps TRBD2 as D (5 bases). V lost 0 bases to trimming and J lost 6 bases, with 21 bases between them. This CDR3 region has 16 residues. CDR1 and CDR2 from the germline V gene are DFQATT and SNEGSKA (reference sequence). The CDR3 region is CSARDGRSWRSPEQYF. CDR3 DNA: TGCAGTGCTAGAGATGGTCGGAGTTGGAGGAGTCCCGAGCAGTACTTC.

There are a few counts of this clonotype. The chain joins TRBV10-3 to TRBJ2-7; the match to TRBD2 covers 11 bases. CDR1 ENHRY and CDR2 SYGVKD come from the germline V gene. The CDR3 consists of 15 residues. The DNA for the CDR3 is TGTGCAGTCGAAGAACTAGCGGGAGATCTATACGAGCAGTACTTC. Its protein product is CAVEELAGDLYEQYF.

This clonotype came up a few times. This sequence joins TRBV24-1 and TRBJ2-5; D not certain. V was cut by 5 bases and J by 2 bases, with 11 bases left in between. Germline values: CDR1 KGHDR, CDR2 SFDVKD. This CDR3 spans 14 amino acids. CDR3 in amino acids: CATSGLGEQETQYF. For the CDR3, the DNA is TGTGCCACCAGTGGCCTTGGGGAACAAGAGACCCAGTACTTC.

This clonotype was detected many times. This chain joins TRBV20-1 and TRBJ1-6; possibly TRBD1 for D (5 bases). Trimming cost V 5 bases and J 0 bases, with 14 bases left between them. Germline loops: CDR1 DFQATT, CDR2 SNEGSKA (reference sequence). The CDR3 runs to 16 residues. DNA for the CDR3: TGCAGTGCTTCCGGAGGGGCGAGCTCCTATAATTCACCCCTCCACTTT. This gives the protein CSASGGASSYNSPLHF.

In this sample, this clonotype turned up a few times. The V call is TRBV6-1, the J call TRBJ2-7; 9 positions agree with TRBD2. The V and J ends lost 6 bases and 4 bases, in that order; junction bases with no gene match: 10. The CDR3 consists of 15 residues. CDR1 and CDR2 from the germline V gene are MNHNS and SASEGT. This CDR3 is CASSAPASGKYEQYF. The CDR3, as DNA: TGTGCCAGCAGCGCCCCGGCTAGCGGGAAGTACGAGCAGTACTTC.

J is TRBJ2-3 and V is TRBV5-1; 8 positions match TRBD1. Trimming took 4 bases from V and 1 from J; bases not matched to a gene: 8. The CDR3 is 16 amino acids. CDR1 and CDR2 (germline): SGHRS, YFSETQ. CDR3 residues: CASSRRAGQGTDTQYF. CDR3 bases: TGCGCCAGCAGCCGGAGGGCGGGACAGGGCACAGATACGCAGTATTTT.

J is TRBJ2-2 and V is TRBV5-1; 7 positions agree with TRBD1. Trimming at V came to 6 bases and at J to 0 bases, leaving 5 bases not matched to a gene. Germline CDR1 is SGHRS and CDR2 is YFSETQ. There are 15 residues in the CDR3. CDR3 amino acids: CASTEGAANTGELFF. The CDR3 DNA reads TGCGCCAGCACAGAGGGGGCGGCGAACACCGGGGAGCTGTTTTTT.

V gene TRBV7-3 combines with J gene TRBJ2-2; no clear D gene. CDR3 size: 15 residues. In germline, CDR1 is SGHTA, CDR2 FQGTGA. Trimming took 5 bases from V and 0 from J, leaving 10 bases between them. The CDR3 nucleotides are TGTGCCAGCAGCCCTGACCCTGCGAACACCGGGGAGCTGTTTTTT. Translating gives CASSPDPANTGELFF.

This clonotype was observed a handful of times. This sequence joins TRBV5-1 and TRBJ2-1, with 9 positions matching TRBD2. J was trimmed by 7 bases and V by 1 base; bases with no gene match: 12. CDR1 and CDR2 (germline): SGHRS, YFSETQ. The CDR3 covers 17 residues. The DNA for the CDR3 is TGCGCCAGCAGCTTGACCAATAGCGGGGGATTAAAGAATGAGCAGTTCTTC. This encodes CASSLTNSGGLKNEQFF.